These 22 T cell receptor beta chains originate from one sample sequenced in a study of shared clonotypes between healthy human individuals. Generated by immunoSEQ multiplex PCR, the TCRdb table keeps only in-frame clones and is missing some. The table has about 470,000 clones, roughly three quarters seen once. Input material: PBMCs. The receptors shown here come from a woman in her thirties or forties in good health. Some clones in this sample may be carry-over from other donors' samples.

On this clone: Other DNA sequences in this sample translate to the same CDR3. This rearrangement joins TRBV18 to TRBJ1-2, with D possibly TRBD1 on 5 matching bases. The CDR3 runs to 13 residues. Trimming took 4 bases from V and 3 from J, leaving 9 bases between them. Per the germline V gene, CDR1 is KGHSH and CDR2 is LQKENI. The CDR3 loop reads CASSLQTDYGYTF. CDR3 bases: TGTGCCAGCTCACTCCAGACAGACTATGGCTACACCTTC.

This clone has a count of ten or more. The gene calls are TRBV6-5 and TRBJ2-5; tentatively, D is TRBD1 (5 bases). Deletions cut 5 bases from V and 2 bases from J, with 6 bases between. Germline CDR1 reads MNHEY; CDR2 reads SVGAGI. This CDR3 comprises 12 residues. The CDR3 DNA reads as TGTGCCAGCAGTCCAGGGCAAGAGACCCAGTACTTC. Its translation: CASSPGQETQYF.

This chain uses TRBV5-8 with TRBJ2-5, with 9 bases fitting TRBD2. The CDR3 covers 14 residues. V lost 0 bases, J lost 8 bases, and 5 bases stayed unmatched. Germline V gene data show CDR1 as SGHTS and CDR2 as YDEGEE. CDR3 sequence reads: CASSLASGDYTQYF. The CDR3 nucleotides are TGTGCCAGCAGCTTGGCTAGCGGGGATTACACCCAGTACTTC.

The chain employs TRBV9 and TRBJ2-5, with 8 bases matching TRBD2. The CDR3 is 13 residues long. The V gene's germline CDR1 is SGDLS and CDR2 YYNGEE. Unmatched junction bases numbered 2, after V lost 4 bases and J lost 3 bases. CDR3 amino acids: CASSRAGEETQYF. CDR3 coding DNA: TGTGCCAGCAGCAGAGCGGGAGAAGAGACCCAGTACTTC.

This chain links TRBV6-5 with TRBJ2-7, with D possibly being TRBD1 (6 bases). The germline V gene has CDR1 MNHEY and CDR2 SVGAGI. The CDR3 is made up of 15 amino acids. V was trimmed by 0 bases and J by 0 bases, leaving 9 bases between them. CDR3 amino acids: CASSYSDSGSYEQYF. The CDR3 DNA reads as TGTGCCAGCAGTTACTCGGACAGCGGCTCCTACGAGCAGTACTTC.

The genes are TRBV2 and TRBJ2-5; D tentatively reads TRBD1 or TRBD2 (5 bases each). This CDR3 comprises 15 residues. Looked up from germline, CDR1 is SNHLY and CDR2 is FYNNEI. V lost 6 bases and J lost 2, with 16 bases in between. The CDR3 region is CASRSGTGPQETQYF. DNA of the CDR3: TGTGCCAGCAGATCTGGGACCGGGCCTCAAGAGACCCAGTACTTC.

The genes are TRBV7-9 and TRBJ1-1; D may be TRBD1 (6 bases). V was trimmed by 5 bases and J by 5 bases, leaving 15 bases between them. The CDR3 consists of 14 residues. Germline V lookup: CDR1 SEHNR, CDR2 FQNEAQ (reference sequence). CDR3 sequence (DNA): TGTGCCAGCAGCCTCACAGGGAGCGGGACTGAAGCTTTCTTT. It specifies CASSLTGSGTEAFF.

The chain has TRBV5-6 and TRBJ2-1; D remains ambiguous. CDR3 length: 13 amino acids. The germline gives CDR1 SGHDT, CDR2 YYEEEE. Between the trimmed V and J ends, which lost 4 bases and 7 bases, there was a span of 12 bases. Here the CDR3 DNA reads TGTGCCAGCAGCAAAGGGATAAAAAATGAGCAGTTCTTC. It encodes CASSKGIKNEQFF.

This clone was recorded once. The chain joins TRBV10-3 to TRBJ1-2; no clear D. This CDR3 has 15 amino acids. CDR1 is ENHRY and CDR2 is SYGVKD in the germline V gene. Between the trimmed V and J ends, which lost 4 bases and 1 base, there was a span of 13 bases. The CDR3, as DNA: TGTGCCATCAGTGCTTCTTTTATTCATAACTATGGCTACACCTTC. It codes for CAISASFIHNYGYTF.

The CDR3 coding sequence is TGCGCCAGCAGCTTGGCGGGGGAGGACACCGGGGAGCTGTTTTTT. Translating it yields CASSLAGEDTGELFF. V is TRBV5-1 and J is TRBJ2-2, with D possibly TRBD2 on 6 matching bases. Germline CDR1 SGHRS, CDR2 YFSETQ. This CDR3 is built from 15 residues. Trimming took off 0 bases at V and 3 bases at J, with 9 bases between the two ends.

The rearrangement links TRBV5-1 to TRBJ1-1; D gene uncertain. The CDR3 extends over 15 amino acids. Germline V gene lookup returns CDR1 SGHRS and CDR2 YFSETQ. Trimming shortened V by 0 bases and J by 1 base, and 10 bases separated the two germline ends. CDR3 sequence (DNA): TGCGCCAGCAGCTTGGCCTATACCGCGAACACTGAAGCTTTCTTT. It is translated as CASSLAYTANTEAFF. The full variable domain, completed using reference TRBV5-1 and TRBJ1-1, is KAGVTQTPRYLIKTRGQQVTLSCSPISGHRSVSWYQQTPGQGLQFLFEYFSETQRNKGNFPGRFSGRQFSNSRSEMNVSTLELGDSALYLCASSLAYTANTEAFFGQGTRLTVV.

In regard to this clone: This CDR3 is also generated by other DNA sequences in the sample. CDR3 bases: TGTGCCAGCAGTGAGACGTACGAGCAGTACTTC. It codes for CASSETYEQYF. The rearrangement uses TRBV2 and TRBJ2-7; D gene unclear. This CDR3 region has 11 residues. V was trimmed by 3 bases and J by 4 bases, leaving 4 bases between them. Germline V CDR1 and CDR2: SNHLY, FYNNEI.

This clone is a singleton in its sample. The chain couples TRBV28 to TRBJ2-3; the D gene could be TRBD1 or TRBD2 (5 bases each). CDR1 is MDHEN and CDR2 is SYDVKM in the germline V gene. Trimming shortened V by 5 bases and J by 1 base, and 13 bases separated the two germline ends. The CDR3 is 15 residues long. In DNA form, the CDR3 reads TGTGCCAGCAGTCCCTGGACGGGACGCACAGATACGCAGTATTTT. It translates to CASSPWTGRTDTQYF.

The chain joins TRBV9 to TRBJ1-3; D is unresolved. CDR1 and CDR2 from the germline V gene are SGDLS and YYNGEE. V dropped 3 bases and J dropped 1 base, with 8 bases sitting between them. CDR3 length: 14 amino acids. CDR3 sequence reads: CASSGGLSGNTIYF. The CDR3, as DNA: TGTGCCAGCAGCGGAGGGTTATCTGGAAACACCATATATTTT.

V and J are TRBV30 and TRBJ1-5; 7 nucleotides match TRBD1. Germline V gene sequence: CDR1 GTSNPN, CDR2 SVGIG (reference sequence). The CDR3 consists of 14 residues. After removal of 3 bases from V and 7 bases from J, the junction contained 9 bases not matched to a gene. CDR3 DNA sequence: TGTGCCTGGAGGGCGCAGGGGGTGGGGCAGCCCCAGCATTTT. Protein product: CAWRAQGVGQPQHF.

This chain uses TRBV19 with TRBJ2-4; 10 bases line up with TRBD2. The V segment lost 6 bases and the J segment 8 bases; nucleotides outside the gene matches: 10. This CDR3 has 15 residues. Germline CDR1 reads LNHDA; CDR2 reads SQIVND (reference sequence). CDR3: CASSPRASGSDIQYF. As DNA, the CDR3 is TGTGCCAGTAGCCCCAGGGCTAGCGGGAGTGACATTCAGTACTTC.

Notes on this clone: At one boundary the junction diverges from the germline segment, which might be a read error. V and J are TRBV6-1 and TRBJ1-1, with D unclear. The CDR3 runs to 13 residues. Germline lookup yields CDR1 MNHNS and CDR2 SASEGT. The DNA of the CDR3 is TGTGCCAGCAGCCAGACGGCGAACACTGAAGCTTCCTTT. Translated: CASSQTANTEASF.

The chain has TRBV4-3 and TRBJ2-7, with 7 bases fitting TRBD2. The trim removed 4 bases at V and 0 bases at J, leaving 6 bases unmatched. Germline assignment: CDR1 LGHNA and CDR2 YSLEER. The CDR3 is 15 residues long. CDR3 DNA sequence: TGCGCCAGCAGCCTTCGAGCGGGGAGCTCCTACGAGCAGTACTTC. It encodes CASSLRAGSSYEQYF.

The V gene is TRBV7-2, the J gene TRBJ2-7, with D tentatively TRBD1 (5 bases). The V end lost 5 bases, the J end lost 3 bases, and 17 bases lay between the germline ends. The germline V gene encodes CDR1 SGHTA and CDR2 FQGNSA. CDR3 size: 15 residues. The CDR3 is CASSQAPGKGYEQYF. The CDR3 DNA reads TGTGCCAGCAGCCAAGCCCCAGGGAAGGGCTACGAGCAGTACTTC.

The chain has TRBV5-1 and TRBJ2-5; 10 bases are a match to TRBD2. CDR3 size: 17 residues. V was pared by 4 bases and J by 5 bases, with 14 bases of the junction left unmatched. Germline V CDR1 and CDR2: SGHRS, YFSETQ. The CDR3 is CASSPRTSGERKETQYF. CDR3 sequence (DNA): TGCGCCAGCAGCCCCAGGACTAGCGGAGAAAGGAAGGAGACCCAGTACTTC.

The V call is TRBV11-2, the J call TRBJ2-1; the match to TRBD2 covers 9 bases. The CDR3 is 15 amino acids. Unmatched junction bases numbered 4, after V lost 5 bases and J lost 2 bases. The germline V gene encodes CDR1 SGHAT and CDR2 FQNNGV. In DNA, the CDR3 is TGTGCCAGCAGCCCCAGCGGGAGGCCCTACAATGAGCAGTTCTTC. It codes for CASSPSGRPYNEQFF.

Many counts were recorded for this clone. For the CDR3, the DNA is TGTGCCAGCAGTGAAGCGACAGGGTCGCGTCAGCCCCAGCATTTT. Its protein is CASSEATGSRQPQHF. The chain joins TRBV6-1 to TRBJ1-5; 7 bases are shared with TRBD1. The germline gives CDR1 MNHNS, CDR2 SASEGT. The trim removed 0 bases at V and 6 bases at J, leaving 5 bases unmatched. The CDR3 extends over 15 amino acids.